The 28 T cell receptor beta chains presented below share a single source sample, sequenced in a study of blood T cell repertoires in COVID-19. Repertoires were generated with immunoSEQ multiplex PCR, while TCRdb's copy carries only in-frame clones and drops some. Among 130,000 to 150,000 clones listed, less than 80% were seen once. The specimen was peripheral blood. These receptor sequences come from a man aged 55 to 70 with acute or convalescent COVID-19.

This sequence joins TRBV11-2 and TRBJ1-5; TRBD1 agrees at 10 bases. V shed 1 base, J shed 5 bases, and the junction held 5 bases outside the gene matches. Germline lookup yields CDR1 SGHAT and CDR2 FQNNGV. The CDR3 consists of 16 residues. The CDR3 region is CASSLGPGTGDQPQHF. Here the CDR3 DNA reads TGTGCCAGCAGCTTAGGCCCTGGGACAGGGGATCAGCCCCAGCATTTT. The whole variable domain, filled in from reference TRBV11-2 and TRBJ1-5, reads EAGVAQSPRYKIIEKRQSVAFWCNPISGHATLYWYQQILGQGPKLLIQFQNNGVVDDSQLPKDRFSAERLKGVDSTLKIQPAKLEDSAVYLCASSLGPGTGDQPQHFGDGTRLSIL.

This clone occurred a few times. The chain couples TRBV20-1 to TRBJ2-3; 11 nucleotides agree with TRBD2. The junction had 3 bases not matched to a gene; V was cut back by 3 bases and J by 1 base. The CDR3 extends over 15 amino acids. Germline CDR1 and CDR2: DFQATT and SNEGSKA (reference sequence). The CDR3 loop is CSASPSGRRTDTQYF. As DNA, the CDR3 is TGCAGTGCTAGTCCTAGCGGGAGGCGCACAGATACGCAGTATTTT.

This clone was counted many times. The rearrangement uses TRBV28 and TRBJ2-7, with D possibly being TRBD1 (8 bases). This CDR3 has 15 residues. With 2 bases removed from V and 3 bases from J, the gap between germline ends came to 14 bases. Germline assignment: CDR1 MDHEN and CDR2 SYDVKM. The CDR3 nucleotides are TGTGCCAGCAGTTTAAACAGGGGGGGATACTACGAGCAGTACTTC. Translating it yields CASSLNRGGYYEQYF. The whole variable domain, filled in from reference TRBV28 and TRBJ2-7, reads DVKVTQSSRYLVKRTGEKVFLECVQDMDHENMFWYRQDPGLGLRLIYFSYDVKMKEKGDIPEGYSVSREKKERFSLILESASTNQTSMYLCASSLNRGGYYEQYFGPGTRLTVT.

Details on this clone: The junction shows a germline mismatch at one end, possibly a read error. The rearrangement uses TRBV7-7 and TRBJ1-3; 9 positions match TRBD1. Germline V gives CDR1 SSHAT, CDR2 FNYEAQ (reference sequence). The CDR3 runs 17 residues. Here the CDR3 DNA reads TGTGCTAGCAGCGTGGGTTTCCCGGGACAGGGAGAAAACACCATATATTTT. It specifies CASSVGFPGQGENTIYF.

The CDR3 nucleotides are TGTGCCAGCAGTGATCCCCAGACTAGCACAGATACGCAGTATTTT. This codes for CASSDPQTSTDTQYF. The chain uses TRBV25-1 and TRBJ2-3; D uncertain. V was trimmed by 3 bases and J by 0 bases, leaving 10 bases between them. The germline V gene has CDR1 MGHDK and CDR2 SYGVNS. The CDR3 length is 15 residues.

The genes are TRBV10-3 and TRBJ1-1; the match to TRBD1 covers 7 bases. The CDR3 has 15 residues. V dropped 0 bases and J dropped 1; count of bases not matched to a gene: 2. Per germline, CDR1 ENHRY and CDR2 SYGVKD. CDR3 loop: CAISESTGRNTEAFF. The CDR3 DNA reads TGTGCCATCAGTGAGTCGACAGGGAGGAACACTGAAGCTTTCTTT.

This clone was recorded a few times. This chain joins TRBV6-5 and TRBJ1-6; TRBD1 agrees at 7 bases. J was trimmed by 10 bases and V by 7 bases; bases with no gene match: 13. Germline CDR1 and CDR2: MNHEY and SVGAGI. The CDR3 has 15 residues. The CDR3 bases are TGTGCCAGCACCCGCGAAGGGGGCCGGGGATCACCCCTCCACTTT. Translating gives CASTREGGRGSPLHF.

The chain combines TRBV13 with TRBJ1-2, with D perhaps matching TRBD1 (6 bases). Per germline, CDR1 PRHDT and CDR2 FYEKMQ (reference sequence). V was trimmed by 3 bases and J by 6 bases, leaving 17 bases between them. The length of the CDR3 is 15 residues. The CDR3 DNA reads TGTGCCAGCAGCTTGGGGAGACAGGTAACCGATGGCTACACCTTC. Translated: CASSLGRQVTDGYTF. Looking up the rest from reference TRBV13 and TRBJ1-2 gives the full variable domain: AAGVIQSPRHLIKEKRETATLKCYPIPRHDTVYWYQQGPGQDPQFLISFYEKMQSDKGSIPDRFSAQQFSDYHSELNMSSLELGDSALYFCASSLGRQVTDGYTFGSGTRLTVV.

This chain connects TRBV4-2 to TRBJ1-2; tentative D call: TRBD1 (5 bases). The V gene lost 2 bases and the J gene lost 4 bases, with 11 bases spanning the gap. The germline gives CDR1 LGHNA, CDR2 YNFKEQ. The CDR3 contains 14 residues. CDR3 bases: TGTGCCAGCAGCCAAATAGGGGCCGGCTATGGCTACACCTTC. Amino acids: CASSQIGAGYGYTF.

This clone was seen a handful of times. The chain uses TRBV5-8 and TRBJ2-1; D not resolved. Trimming left V 2 bases short and J 0 bases short, with 9 bases between. The CDR3 runs to 15 residues. Germline CDR1 is SGHTS and CDR2 is YDEGEE. This CDR3 reads CASSLGPSSYNEQFF. The CDR3 DNA sequence: TGTGCCAGCAGCTTAGGTCCTAGCTCCTACAATGAGCAGTTCTTC.

The CDR3 is CASVTGTYGYTF. The CDR3 nucleotides read TGTGCCAGCGTGACAGGGACCTATGGCTACACCTTC. The chain couples TRBV6-4 to TRBJ1-2; the match to TRBD1 covers 7 bases. The CDR3 length is 12 residues. Per germline, CDR1 MRHNA and CDR2 SNTAGT. The V gene end was trimmed by 8 bases and the J gene end by 4 bases; junction bases not matched to a gene: 4.

The chain joins TRBV7-9 to TRBJ2-7; no clear D gene. The CDR3 is made up of 14 amino acids. CDR1 is SEHNR and CDR2 is FQNEAQ in the germline V gene (reference sequence). V was pared by 10 bases and J by 0 bases, with 16 bases between. CDR3 loop: CATQPKQSSYEQYF. The CDR3 nucleotides read TGTGCCACCCAACCTAAACAGAGCTCCTACGAGCAGTACTTC.

This chain links TRBV18 with TRBJ2-1, with 7 bases fitting TRBD1. Germline V CDR1 and CDR2: KGHSH, LQKENI. V shed 3 bases, J shed 6 bases, and the junction held 8 bases outside the gene matches. This CDR3 region has 15 residues. CDR3 loop: CASSPRQGEINEQFF. The CDR3 DNA follows: TGTGCCAGCTCACCGAGGCAGGGGGAGATCAATGAGCAGTTCTTC.

The rearrangement joins TRBV6-5 to TRBJ2-1; maybe TRBD1 (6 bases). V was shortened by 5 bases and J by 16 bases, with 21 bases between the two germline ends. Germline-derived CDR1 and CDR2 are MNHEY and SVGAGI. The CDR3 is 13 amino acids. CDR3 in amino acids: CASSIPGQAKQFF. As DNA, the CDR3 is TGTGCCAGCAGTATACCGGGACAAGCCAAACAATTCTTC.

About this clone itself: Other DNA sequences of this sample code for an identical CDR3. The chain couples TRBV5-1 to TRBJ2-5; TRBD2 aligns across 8 bases. The CDR3 sequence is 15 residues long. Germline CDR1 reads SGHRS; CDR2 reads YFSETQ. Trimming at V came to 0 bases and at J to 5 bases, leaving 6 bases not matched to a gene. CDR3 amino acids: CASSLGAGGVETQYF. CDR3 DNA: TGCGCCAGCAGCTTGGGGGCGGGAGGTGTGGAGACCCAGTACTTC.

J is TRBJ1-2 and V is TRBV15, with 7 bases lining up with TRBD1. CDR3 length equals 15 residues. CDR1 is LNHNV and CDR2 is YYDKDF in the germline V gene (reference sequence). V trimming: 4 bases; J trimming: 8 bases; junction bases outside the gene matches: 13. The CDR3, as DNA: TGTGCCACCAGCACTGACTACAGGGGAATGCGGGGCTACACCTTC. Its protein product is CATSTDYRGMRGYTF.

The chain links TRBV19 to TRBJ1-6; the D is unclear. The CDR3 is 16 amino acids. Germline lookup yields CDR1 LNHDA and CDR2 SQIVND (reference sequence). V shed 4 bases and J shed 7 bases, with 17 bases lying between them. CDR3 DNA: TGTGCCAGTAGTACCCAGTTAAATAGCTTGAATTCACCCCTCCACTTT. It codes for CASSTQLNSLNSPLHF.

This sequence joins TRBV19 and TRBJ2-7; no firm D call. The ends were cut back, 7 bases at V and 1 base at J, with 14 bases in the middle. The CDR3 is 14 residues long. Germline CDR1 LNHDA, CDR2 SQIVND (reference sequence). The CDR3 loop is CASTTGPYSYEQYF. CDR3 DNA sequence: TGTGCCAGTACGACTGGCCCCTATTCCTACGAGCAGTACTTC.

This clone came up a few times. The V call is TRBV19, the J call TRBJ2-3, with 12 bases lining up with TRBD1. The germline V gene has CDR1 LNHDA and CDR2 SQIVND (reference sequence). This CDR3 contains 15 residues. V shed 4 bases and J 5 bases; nucleotides not matched to a gene: 4. The CDR3 DNA reads TGTGCCAGTAGTACGGGACAGGGGGCGGGAGATACGCAGTATTTT. The encoded protein is CASSTGQGAGDTQYF.

The gene calls are TRBV19 and TRBJ2-2, with D possibly being TRBD2 (6 bases). Trimming pared 7 bases from V and 1 base from J, leaving 10 bases between. Germline CDR1 is LNHDA and CDR2 is SQIVND (reference sequence). The CDR3 loop spans 14 amino acids. The CDR3, as DNA: TGTGCCAGTAACGGGGGTTGGAACACCGGGGAGCTGTTTTTT. This sequence encodes CASNGGWNTGELFF.

The chain employs TRBV13 and TRBJ1-5, with TRBD1 matching over 7 bases. The CDR3 length is 15 residues. Losses at the gene ends were 2 bases for V and 7 bases for J; bases not matched to a gene: 8. Per the germline V gene, CDR1 is PRHDT and CDR2 is FYEKMQ (reference sequence). CDR3 in DNA: TGTGCCAGCAGCTTAAAACAGGGCAGGGGGCAGCCCCAGCATTTT. This sequence encodes CASSLKQGRGQPQHF.

The rearrangement joins TRBV7-2 to TRBJ2-2; TRBD1 might be the D (6 bases). There are 14 residues in the CDR3. V lost 7 bases, J lost 2 bases, and 11 bases lay in between. In germline, CDR1 is SGHTA, CDR2 FQGNSA. The CDR3 bases are TGTGCCAGCAAACGGACAGTTAACACCGGGGAGCTGTTTTTT. Its protein product is CASKRTVNTGELFF. The complete variable domain, with remaining parts taken from reference TRBV7-2 and TRBJ2-2, reads GAGVSQSPSNKVTEKGKDVELRCDPISGHTALYWYRQSLGQGLEFLIYFQGNSAPDKSGLPSDRFSAERTGGSVSTLTIQRTQQEDSAVYLCASKRTVNTGELFFGEGSRLTVL.

The rearrangement uses TRBV6-5 and TRBJ2-7, with TRBD1 matching over 7 bases. The CDR3 loop spans 13 amino acids. CDR1 MNHEY and CDR2 SVGAGI come from the germline V gene. V was clipped by 8 bases and J by 1 base; unmatched bases: 5. The CDR3: CASARGQSYEQYF. DNA of the CDR3: TGTGCCAGCGCCCGGGGACAGTCCTACGAGCAGTACTTC.

J is TRBJ2-3 and V is TRBV5-1; 7 bases align to TRBD2. The V and J ends lost 3 bases and 0 bases, in that order; junction bases with no gene match: 4. Germline values: CDR1 SGHRS, CDR2 YFSETQ. This CDR3 has 15 residues. CDR3 bases: TGCGCCAGCAGCTGGGAGGGCCCAAGCACAGATACGCAGTATTTT. Translated, it gives CASSWEGPSTDTQYF.

The J gene is TRBJ2-1, the V gene TRBV19; weak D call: TRBD1 (6 bases). Germline values: CDR1 LNHDA, CDR2 SQIVND (reference sequence). Trimming removed 5 bases from V and 3 bases from J, with 11 bases in between. The CDR3 extends over 14 amino acids. As DNA, the CDR3 is TGTGCCAGTAGTGCGCCCAGGGGCTACAATGAGCAGTTCTTC. This gives the protein CASSAPRGYNEQFF.

The chain has TRBV11-2 and TRBJ2-1, with D possibly being TRBD2 (6 bases). The CDR3 length is 12 residues. With 5 bases removed from V and 8 bases from J, the gap between germline ends came to 10 bases. In germline, CDR1 is SGHAT, CDR2 FQNNGV. This chain's CDR3 is CASSRLDYEQFF. CDR3 nucleotides: TGTGCCAGCAGCCGACTAGACTATGAGCAGTTCTTC.

The table lists this clone with a few counts. The J gene is TRBJ2-1, the V gene TRBV3-1 (or the pseudogene TRBV3-2), with D possibly TRBD2 on 5 matching bases. Germline V gene sequence: CDR1 LGHDT, CDR2 YNNKEL (reference sequence). V was shortened by 0 bases and J by 9 bases, with 18 bases between the two germline ends. There are 16 residues in the CDR3. CDR3 coding DNA: TGTGCCAGCAGCCAAGAGCCTGGACTCCTATCTGGTGAGCAGTTCTTC. Protein sequence: CASSQEPGLLSGEQFF.

The chain has TRBV6-5 and TRBJ2-1; TRBD2 matches at 11 bases. CDR3 length equals 13 residues. The V gene's germline CDR1 is MNHEY and CDR2 SVGAGI. Trimming took 7 bases from V and 7 from J; bases not matched to a gene: 3. The chain's CDR3 is CASKLAGVNEQFF. DNA for the CDR3: TGTGCCAGCAAACTAGCGGGAGTTAATGAGCAGTTCTTC.